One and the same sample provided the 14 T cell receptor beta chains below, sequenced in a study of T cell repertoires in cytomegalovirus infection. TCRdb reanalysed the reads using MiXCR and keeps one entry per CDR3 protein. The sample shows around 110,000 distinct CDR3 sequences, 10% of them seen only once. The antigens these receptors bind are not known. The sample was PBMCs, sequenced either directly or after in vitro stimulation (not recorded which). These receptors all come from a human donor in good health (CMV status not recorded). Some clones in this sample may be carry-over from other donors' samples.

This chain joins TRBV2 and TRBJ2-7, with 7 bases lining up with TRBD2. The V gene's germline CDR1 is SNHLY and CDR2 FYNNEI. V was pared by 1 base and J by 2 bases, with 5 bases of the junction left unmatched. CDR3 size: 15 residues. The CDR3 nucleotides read TGTGCCAGCAGTGAAGGGCTAGCGGCCCCCTACGAGCAGTACGTC. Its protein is CASSEGLAAPYEQYV.

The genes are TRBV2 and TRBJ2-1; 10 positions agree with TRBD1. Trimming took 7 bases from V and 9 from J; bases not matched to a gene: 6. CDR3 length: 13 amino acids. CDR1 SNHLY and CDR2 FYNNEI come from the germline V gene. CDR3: CASKGDRGLEQFF. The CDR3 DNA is TGTGCCAGCAAGGGGGACAGGGGCCTTGAGCAGTTCTTC.

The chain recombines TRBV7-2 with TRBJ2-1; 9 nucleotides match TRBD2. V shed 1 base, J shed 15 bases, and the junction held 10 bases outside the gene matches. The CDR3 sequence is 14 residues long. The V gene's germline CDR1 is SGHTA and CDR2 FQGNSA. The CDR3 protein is CASSLGGGRGGGFF. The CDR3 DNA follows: TGTGCCAGCAGCTTAGGGGGCGGGCGGGGGGGTGGGTTCTTC. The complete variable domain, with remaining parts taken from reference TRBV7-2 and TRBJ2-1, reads GAGVSQSPSNKVTEKGKDVELRCDPISGHTALYWYRQSLGQGLEFLIYFQGNSAPDKSGLPSDRFSAERTGGSVSTLTIQRTQQEDSAVYLCASSLGGGRGGGFFGPGTRLTVL.

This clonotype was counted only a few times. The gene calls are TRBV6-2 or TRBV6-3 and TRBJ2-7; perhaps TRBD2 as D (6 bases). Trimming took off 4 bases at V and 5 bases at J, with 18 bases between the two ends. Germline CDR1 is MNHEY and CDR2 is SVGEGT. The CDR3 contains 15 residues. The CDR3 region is CASSSANGRYNEQYF. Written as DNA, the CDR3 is TGTGCCAGCAGTTCCGCGAACGGGAGATACAACGAGCAGTACTTC.

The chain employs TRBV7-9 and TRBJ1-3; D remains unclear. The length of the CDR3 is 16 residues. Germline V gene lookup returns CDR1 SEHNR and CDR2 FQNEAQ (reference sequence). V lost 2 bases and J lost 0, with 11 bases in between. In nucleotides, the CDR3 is TGTGCCAGCAGCTTATTCCGGACGAACTCTGGAAACACCATATATTTT. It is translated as CASSLFRTNSGNTIYF.

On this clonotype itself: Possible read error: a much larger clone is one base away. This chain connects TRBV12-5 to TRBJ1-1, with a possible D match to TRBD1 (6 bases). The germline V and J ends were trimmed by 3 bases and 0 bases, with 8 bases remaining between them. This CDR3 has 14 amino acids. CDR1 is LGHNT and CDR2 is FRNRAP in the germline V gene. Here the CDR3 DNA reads TGTGCTAGTGGTTTAGGGGGGTTGAACACTGAAGCTTTCTTT. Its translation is CASGLGGLNTEAFF.

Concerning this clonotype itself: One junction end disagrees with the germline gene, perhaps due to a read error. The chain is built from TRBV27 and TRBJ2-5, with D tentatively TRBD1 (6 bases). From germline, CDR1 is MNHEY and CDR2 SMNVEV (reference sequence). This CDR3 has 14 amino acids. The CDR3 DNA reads TGTGCCAGCAGCTACCGGGACACTGAACAGACCCAGCACTTC. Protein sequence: CASSYRDTEQTQHF.

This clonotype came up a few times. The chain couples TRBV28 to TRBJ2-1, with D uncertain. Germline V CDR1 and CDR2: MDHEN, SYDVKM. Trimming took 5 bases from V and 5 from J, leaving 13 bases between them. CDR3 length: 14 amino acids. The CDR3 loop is CASSPPGLNNEQFF. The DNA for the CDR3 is TGTGCCAGCAGTCCCCCCGGGCTGAACAATGAGCAGTTCTTC. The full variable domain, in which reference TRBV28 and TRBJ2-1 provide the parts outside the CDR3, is DVKVTQSSRYLVKRTGEKVFLECVQDMDHENMFWYRQDPGLGLRLIYFSYDVKMKEKGDIPEGYSVSREKKERFSLILESASTNQTSMYLCASSPPGLNNEQFFGPGTRLTVL.

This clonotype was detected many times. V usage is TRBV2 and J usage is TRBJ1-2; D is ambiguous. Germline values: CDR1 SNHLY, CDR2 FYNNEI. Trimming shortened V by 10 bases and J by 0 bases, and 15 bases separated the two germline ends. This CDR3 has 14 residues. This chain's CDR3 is CATYNRAPNYGYTF. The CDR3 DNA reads TGTGCCACCTATAACCGGGCTCCTAACTATGGCTACACCTTC. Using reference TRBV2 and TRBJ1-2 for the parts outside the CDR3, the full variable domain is EPEVTQTPSHQVTQMGQEVILRCVPISNHLYFYWYRQILGQKVEFLVSFYNNEISEKSEIFDDQFSVERPDGSNFTLKIRSTKLEDSAMYFCATYNRAPNYGYTFGSGTRLTVV.

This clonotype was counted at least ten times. The CDR3 loop reads CASSQDRERAVGYTF. DNA for the CDR3: TGCGCCAGCAGCCAGGACAGGGAACGCGCGGTTGGCTACACCTTC. This chain joins TRBV4-3 and TRBJ1-2; TRBD1 aligns across 8 bases. The germline V gene encodes CDR1 LGHNA and CDR2 YSLEER. The CDR3 consists of 15 residues. The V segment lost 3 bases and the J segment 7 bases; nucleotides outside the gene matches: 10.

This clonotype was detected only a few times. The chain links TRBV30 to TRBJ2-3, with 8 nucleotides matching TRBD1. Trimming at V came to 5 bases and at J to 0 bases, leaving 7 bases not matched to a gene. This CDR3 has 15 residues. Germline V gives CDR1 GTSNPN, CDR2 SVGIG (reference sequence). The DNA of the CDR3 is TGTGCCTGGTCGCAGGGGGCAAGAAGCACAGATACGCAGTATTTT. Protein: CAWSQGARSTDTQYF.

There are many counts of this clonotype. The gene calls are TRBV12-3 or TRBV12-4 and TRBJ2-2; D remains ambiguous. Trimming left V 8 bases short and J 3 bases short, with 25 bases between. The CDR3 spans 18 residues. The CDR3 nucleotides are TGTGCCAGCGATGACGGATTTAGTGCGGCTCTGGACACCGGGGAGCTGTTTTTT. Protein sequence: CASDDGFSAALDTGELFF.

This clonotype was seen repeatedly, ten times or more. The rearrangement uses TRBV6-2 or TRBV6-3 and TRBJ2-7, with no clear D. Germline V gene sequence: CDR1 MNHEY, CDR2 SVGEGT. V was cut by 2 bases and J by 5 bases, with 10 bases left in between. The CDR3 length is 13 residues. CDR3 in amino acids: CASSYRVGHEQYV. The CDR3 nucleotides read TGTGCCAGCAGTTACAGGGTCGGACACGAGCAGTACGTC.

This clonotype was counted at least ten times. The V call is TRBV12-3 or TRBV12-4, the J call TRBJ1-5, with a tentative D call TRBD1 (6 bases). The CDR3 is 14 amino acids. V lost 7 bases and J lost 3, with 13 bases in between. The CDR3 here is CASISDSLNQPQHF. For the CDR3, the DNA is TGTGCCAGCATCTCGGACAGCCTCAATCAGCCCCAGCATTTT.